The next 2 T cell receptor beta chains were all read from a single sample in a study of OX40 agonist ivuxolimab in advanced cancers. Sequenced by immunoSEQ multiplex PCR; TCRdb stores in-frame clones only, minus some. The sample yields 55,000 to 80,000 clones, roughly 80% seen once. The sample in question was CD4+ or CD8+ T cells sorted from blood, obtained in a trial of the OX40 agonist ivuxolimab. The source is an adult with an advanced solid tumor such as melanoma, head and neck, liver or kidney cancer.

This sequence joins TRBV6-4 and TRBJ2-7; a possible D gene is TRBD1 (7 bases). The CDR3 totals 13 residues. Germline assignment: CDR1 MRHNA and CDR2 SNTAGT. V was pared by 4 bases and J by 3 bases, with 10 bases between. In DNA, the CDR3 is TGTGCCAGCAGTGTGCAGGGGGGCTACGAGCAGTACTTC. It translates to CASSVQGGYEQYF.

This clone has just one count. V usage is TRBV7-3 and J usage is TRBJ2-3, with 7 positions matching TRBD2. The CDR3 sequence is 15 residues long. Trimming at V came to 3 bases and at J to 2 bases, leaving 5 bases not matched to a gene. Per germline, CDR1 SGHTA and CDR2 FQGTGA. DNA of the CDR3: TGTGCCAGCAGCTTTGCGGGGGTTTCCACAGATACGCAGTATTTT. Translated: CASSFAGVSTDTQYF. Full variable domain (remainder filled in from reference TRBV7-3 and TRBJ2-3): GAGVSQTPSNKVTEKGKYVELRCDPISGHTALYWYRQSLGQGPEFLIYFQGTGAADDSGLPNDRFFAVRPEGSVSTLKIQRTERGDSAVYLCASSFAGVSTDTQYFGPGTRLTVL.